A single sample is the source of the 27 T cell receptor beta chains below, sequenced in a study of blood T cell repertoires in COVID-19. Here immunoSEQ multiplex PCR was the method, and the copy in TCRdb shows in-frame clones only, minus some. Of more than 15,000 clones detected, roughly 75% appear once; the ten largest clones hold approximately 23%. Sequenced sample: peripheral blood. The receptors here all came from a man between 60 and 75 years old with active or convalescent COVID-19.

This clone ranks as medium-sized (0.01 to 0.1%). The chain combines TRBV27 with TRBJ1-6, with 7 bases fitting TRBD1. Germline values: CDR1 MNHEY, CDR2 SMNVEV (reference sequence). With 5 bases clipped from V and 9 bases from J, the junction kept 7 bases outside the gene matches. The CDR3 consists of 14 residues. The DNA for the CDR3 is TGTGCCAGCAGTCCCGGGGACAGATCTTCACCCCTCCACTTT. Translating it yields CASSPGDRSSPLHF.

Comments on this clone: The sample contains more than one DNA sequence encoding this CDR3. The chain is built from TRBV20-1 and TRBJ2-7; no firm D call. The CDR3 is 11 residues long. The V gene lost 5 bases and the J gene lost 3 bases, with 8 bases spanning the gap. The germline gives CDR1 DFQATT, CDR2 SNEGSKA (reference sequence). The CDR3 bases are TGCAGTGCTCGTGACAACTACGAGCAGTACTTC. Translation gives CSARDNYEQYF.

The chain carries TRBV6-5 and TRBJ2-7, with 9 bases aligning to TRBD1. Germline trimming cut 6 bases from V and 6 bases from J; bases unmatched to any gene: 6. This CDR3 is built from 13 residues. CDR1 and CDR2 from the germline V gene are MNHEY and SVGAGI. The CDR3 is CASSHRGRIEQYF. CDR3 DNA: TGTGCCAGCAGCCACAGGGGGCGGATCGAGCAGTACTTC.

The chain links TRBV10-1 to TRBJ1-4; perhaps TRBD1 as D (6 bases). CDR3 length: 12 amino acids. Trimming removed 4 bases from V and 8 bases from J, with 8 bases in between. Germline CDR1 reads WNHNN; CDR2 reads SYGVQD (reference sequence). The DNA for the CDR3 is TGCGCCAGCAGTGGGACAGACGAAAAACTGTTTTTT. The encoded protein is CASSGTDEKLFF.

The rearrangement links TRBV2 to TRBJ2-1; 9 bases match TRBD1. CDR3 length equals 13 residues. The V gene's germline CDR1 is SNHLY and CDR2 FYNNEI. The ends lost 8 bases at V and 7 bases at J; junction bases unmatched: 6. The CDR3 region has the DNA TGTGCCAGCCGGGACAGGGAGGAAAATGAGCAGTTCTTC. As protein: CASRDREENEQFF.

The chain carries TRBV5-5 and TRBJ2-6; tentative D call: TRBD1 (5 bases). Germline V CDR1 and CDR2: SGHKS, YYEKEE (reference sequence). The CDR3 runs to 16 residues. V lost 2 bases and J lost 0, with 9 bases in between. The CDR3 nucleotides are TGTGCCAGCAGCTTTCTAGGGGACTCTGGGGCCAACGTCCTGACTTTC. It encodes CASSFLGDSGANVLTF.

The J gene is TRBJ2-7, the V gene TRBV2; 9 bases are a match to TRBD2. Germline V gene data show CDR1 as SNHLY and CDR2 as FYNNEI. CDR3 length: 14 residues. V lost 1 base to trimming and J lost 11 bases; unmatched junction nucleotides: 9. CDR3 sequence reads: CASSEGSGRKTEYF. The CDR3 nucleotides read TGTGCCAGCAGTGAAGGGAGCGGGAGGAAAACGGAGTACTTC.

This chain uses TRBV27 with TRBJ1-1; D is unclear. Trimming left V 5 bases short and J 1 base short, with 11 bases between. CDR3 length equals 14 residues. Germline lookup yields CDR1 MNHEY and CDR2 SMNVEV (reference sequence). DNA for the CDR3: TGTGCCAGCAGTCTCCATCGGGAGAACACTGAAGCTTTCTTT. Residues: CASSLHRENTEAFF.

Remarks on this clone: Within the sample, other DNA sequences also encode this same CDR3. V gene TRBV23-1 combines with J gene TRBJ2-3; 8 nucleotides align to TRBD2. TRBV23-1 is an ORF; its function is uncertain. V lost 8 bases to trimming and J lost 0 bases; unmatched junction nucleotides: 10. This CDR3 has 16 amino acids. CDR3 protein: CASSGTGGRSTDTQYF. In nucleotides, the CDR3 is TGCGCCAGCTCTGGTACGGGGGGGCGGAGCACAGATACGCAGTATTTT.

The chain has TRBV4-2 and TRBJ2-3; 8 bases agree with TRBD2. V gave up 4 bases and J gave up 6 bases; unmatched junction bases: 12. This CDR3 is built from 16 residues. Looked up from germline, CDR1 is LGHNA and CDR2 is YNFKEQ. The CDR3 is CASSLIKGLDRDTQYF. In nucleotides, the CDR3 is TGTGCCAGCAGCCTAATTAAGGGACTAGATCGTGATACGCAGTATTTT.

This chain joins TRBV7-9 and TRBJ1-5; tentatively, D is TRBD1 (5 bases). Germline V gene data show CDR1 as SEHNR and CDR2 as FQNEAQ (reference sequence). Trimming removed 3 bases at V and 0 bases at J, with 12 bases between. The CDR3 totals 16 residues. CDR3 in DNA: TGTGCCAGCAGCTTGGGGGGGTTAGTTAGCAATCAGCCCCAGCATTTT. Translating it yields CASSLGGLVSNQPQHF.

CDR3: CSVQGQARTEAFF. The CDR3 nucleotides read TGCAGCGTGCAGGGACAGGCGCGAACTGAAGCTTTCTTT. The genes are TRBV29-1 and TRBJ1-1; 8 nucleotides match TRBD1. Germline V lookup: CDR1 SQVTM, CDR2 ANQGSEA. Trimming at V came to 6 bases and at J to 5 bases, leaving 8 bases not matched to a gene. The CDR3 spans 13 residues. Looking up the rest from reference TRBV29-1 and TRBJ1-1 gives the full variable domain: SAVISQKPSRDICQRGTSLTIQCQVDSQVTMMFWYRQQPGQSLTLIATANQGSEATYESGFVIDKFPISRPNLTFSTLTVSNMSPEDSSIYLCSVQGQARTEAFFGQGTRLTVV.

The chain carries TRBV3-1 (or the pseudogene TRBV3-2) and TRBJ1-3; D is possibly TRBD1 (5 bases). The CDR3 runs to 17 residues. CDR1 is LGHDT, CDR2 YNNKEL, per germline (reference sequence). Trimming shortened V by 1 base and J by 0 bases, and 13 bases separated the two germline ends. CDR3: CASSQVGEGFSGNTIYF. In DNA form, the CDR3 reads TGTGCCAGCAGCCAAGTAGGGGAGGGTTTCTCTGGAAACACCATATATTTT.

The V gene is TRBV29-1, the J gene TRBJ2-1, with 7 positions matching TRBD1. This CDR3 is 13 amino acids long. From germline, CDR1 is SQVTM and CDR2 ANQGSEA. With V trimmed by 5 bases and J by 7 bases, 8 bases remained unmatched. CDR3 sequence: CSVTWTGENEQFF. The CDR3 DNA follows: TGCAGCGTTACCTGGACAGGAGAGAATGAGCAGTTCTTC.

The chain joins TRBV5-4 to TRBJ2-2, with 13 bases aligning to TRBD2. The CDR3 is 16 residues long. Germline V gene lookup returns CDR1 SGHNT and CDR2 YYREEE (reference sequence). The V and J ends lost 3 bases and 5 bases, in that order; junction bases with no gene match: 4. The CDR3 protein is CASSSPTSGRTGELFF. The CDR3 nucleotides read TGTGCCAGCAGCTCACCGACTAGCGGGAGGACCGGGGAGCTGTTTTTT.

J is TRBJ1-2 and V is TRBV6-5; D unclear. This CDR3 comprises 13 residues. Trimming cost V 6 bases and J 3 bases, with 11 bases left between them. The germline V gene has CDR1 MNHEY and CDR2 SVGAGI. For the CDR3, the DNA is TGTGCCAGCAGAGACAACAGTCACTATGGCTACACCTTC. The encoded protein is CASRDNSHYGYTF.

The chain carries TRBV7-2 and TRBJ1-2; 7 bases match TRBD1. Germline CDR1 reads SGHTA; CDR2 reads FQGNSA. V dropped 4 bases and J dropped 2; count of bases not matched to a gene: 10. CDR3 length: 16 residues. Here the CDR3 DNA reads TGTGCCAGCAGCTCCCGCAGGGGGTCCTACAACTATGGCTACACCTTC. Its protein product is CASSSRRGSYNYGYTF.

This chain links TRBV10-3 with TRBJ2-5, with D perhaps matching TRBD2 (6 bases). The CDR3 loop spans 16 amino acids. The V gene lost 3 bases and the J gene lost 4 bases, with 18 bases spanning the gap. The germline V gene encodes CDR1 ENHRY and CDR2 SYGVKD. The CDR3 reads CAISERGSGPPETQYF. The CDR3 DNA follows: TGTGCCATCAGTGAAAGGGGTAGCGGTCCCCCAGAGACCCAGTACTTC.

The chain has TRBV6-4 and TRBJ2-5; TRBD2 matches 7 bases. V trimming: 2 bases; J trimming: 2 bases; junction bases outside the gene matches: 5. Germline lookup yields CDR1 MRHNA and CDR2 SNTAGT. There are 15 residues in the CDR3. Here the CDR3 reads CASSDQPGGQETQYF. The DNA for the CDR3 is TGTGCCAGCAGTGACCAACCGGGGGGTCAAGAGACCCAGTACTTC.

This clone was seen only a few times. The rearrangement links TRBV6-2 or TRBV6-3 to TRBJ1-5; no definite D call. Germline CDR1 and CDR2: MNHEY and SVGEGT. There are 17 residues in the CDR3. Trimming removed 4 bases at V and 0 bases at J, with 16 bases between. The CDR3: CASSFSQFGVSNQPQHF. DNA of the CDR3: TGTGCCAGCAGTTTTTCTCAGTTTGGTGTTAGCAATCAGCCCCAGCATTTT.

The J gene is TRBJ1-4, the V gene TRBV3-1 (or the pseudogene TRBV3-2); maybe TRBD1 (6 bases). CDR1 LGHDT and CDR2 YNNKEL come from the germline V gene (reference sequence). Trimming cost V 4 bases and J 14 bases, with 14 bases left between them. The CDR3 has 12 amino acids. The CDR3 DNA follows: TGTGCCAGCAGCCGTCCCGGGACATATCTGTTTTTT. It translates to CASSRPGTYLFF.

The chain combines TRBV9 with TRBJ1-4; 10 nucleotides line up with TRBD1. The germline V gene has CDR1 SGDLS and CDR2 YYNGEE. V lost 4 bases to trimming and J lost 8 bases; unmatched junction nucleotides: 8. CDR3 length: 15 amino acids. CDR3 nucleotide sequence: TGTGCCAGCAGCTCCCAGGGACAGGGGAACGAAAAACTGTTTTTT. The encoded protein is CASSSQGQGNEKLFF.

J is TRBJ2-3 and V is TRBV27; 11 bases map to TRBD2. The CDR3 consists of 14 residues. Trimming took 5 bases from V and 5 from J; bases not matched to a gene: 3. From germline, CDR1 is MNHEY and CDR2 SMNVEV (reference sequence). The CDR3 reads CASSRGTSGDTQYF. In DNA, the CDR3 is TGTGCCAGCAGTCGCGGGACTAGCGGAGATACGCAGTATTTT.

This rearrangement joins TRBV3-1 (or the pseudogene TRBV3-2) to TRBJ2-2; 9 bases align to TRBD1. The CDR3 extends over 14 amino acids. Per the germline V gene, CDR1 is LGHDT and CDR2 is YNNKEL (reference sequence). J was trimmed by 8 bases and V by 8 bases; bases with no gene match: 9. The CDR3 sequence: CASAQDRGRGELFF. The CDR3 DNA reads as TGTGCCAGCGCCCAGGACAGGGGAAGAGGGGAGCTGTTTTTT.

The CDR3 protein is CAISENGQTIYGYTF. The DNA for the CDR3 is TGTGCCATCAGTGAAAATGGACAGACAATATATGGCTACACCTTC. The chain uses TRBV10-3 and TRBJ1-2, with D possibly being TRBD1 (6 bases). Trimming stripped 3 bases from V and 5 bases from J, with 16 bases between. This CDR3 contains 15 residues. Germline V gene data show CDR1 as ENHRY and CDR2 as SYGVKD.

V usage is TRBV30 and J usage is TRBJ1-4; D is undetermined. CDR3 length: 12 residues. CDR1 and CDR2 from the germline V gene are GTSNPN and SVGIG (reference sequence). V lost 2 bases and J 5 bases, leaving 6 bases between the germline ends. CDR3 loop: CAWSPSNEKLFF. As DNA, the CDR3 is TGTGCCTGGAGTCCGTCCAATGAAAAACTGTTTTTT.

The chain joins TRBV13 to TRBJ2-5, with 7 positions matching TRBD1. The V gene's germline CDR1 is PRHDT and CDR2 FYEKMQ (reference sequence). V lost 5 bases to trimming and J lost 2 bases; unmatched junction nucleotides: 8. CDR3 length: 15 amino acids. CDR3 sequence (DNA): TGTGCCAGCAGCCTTGGACAGGAGTTACAAGAGACCCAGTACTTC. Protein sequence: CASSLGQELQETQYF.